This TCR beta chain was retrieved from a study of long-term antiretroviral therapy in people with HIV. Background on the study: The earliest samples came from an era when ART typically awaited falling CD4 counts. Study conclusions and caveats: Regardless of time point, clones expanded before ART dominated the repertoire. The data indicate that diversity increased after ART but remained below transplant donor controls. HIV repertoires showed narrower CDR3 length ranges than controls.

Points on this clone: Its antigen is unknown.

With survey level as its setting, the immunoSEQ assay was v3.0. The assay was immunoSEQ multiplex PCR, and TCRdb's table has in-frame clones only and misses some. The data show tens of thousands of clones, roughly 82% seen once. Germline V CDR1 and CDR2: LGHNT, FRNRAP. This CDR3 has 16 amino acids. With 6 bases removed from V and 3 bases from J, the gap between germline ends came to 20 bases. Sequenced material: unsorted PBMCs, taken 0.3 years after starting antiretroviral therapy. The TCR sequence derives from a man aged 18-30 years with HIV. The chain uses TRBV12-5 and TRBJ1-1; D perhaps matches TRBD1 (6 bases). Here the CDR3 reads CASGQIGDTGYTEAFF. CDR3 bases: TGTGCTAGTGGCCAAATAGGGGACACCGGCTACACTGAAGCTTTCTTT.